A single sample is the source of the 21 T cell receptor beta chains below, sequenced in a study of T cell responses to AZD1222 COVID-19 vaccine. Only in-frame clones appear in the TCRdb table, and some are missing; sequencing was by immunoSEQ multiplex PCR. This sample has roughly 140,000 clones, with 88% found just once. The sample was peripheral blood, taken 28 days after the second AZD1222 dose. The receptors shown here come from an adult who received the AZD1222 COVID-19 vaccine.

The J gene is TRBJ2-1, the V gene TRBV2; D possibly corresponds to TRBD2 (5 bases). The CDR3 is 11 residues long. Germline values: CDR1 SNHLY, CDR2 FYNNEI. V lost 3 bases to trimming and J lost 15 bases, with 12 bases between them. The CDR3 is CASSDVGSRFF. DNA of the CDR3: TGTGCCAGCAGTGATGTTGGGAGTCGGTTCTTC.

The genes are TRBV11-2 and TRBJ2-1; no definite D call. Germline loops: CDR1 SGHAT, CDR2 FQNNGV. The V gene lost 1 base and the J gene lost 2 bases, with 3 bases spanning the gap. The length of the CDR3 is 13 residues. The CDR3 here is CASSLAAYNEQFF. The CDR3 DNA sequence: TGTGCCAGCAGCTTAGCGGCCTACAATGAGCAGTTCTTC. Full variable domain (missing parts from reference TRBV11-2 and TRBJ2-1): EAGVAQSPRYKIIEKRQSVAFWCNPISGHATLYWYQQILGQGPKLLIQFQNNGVVDDSQLPKDRFSAERLKGVDSTLKIQPAKLEDSAVYLCASSLAAYNEQFFGPGTRLTVL.

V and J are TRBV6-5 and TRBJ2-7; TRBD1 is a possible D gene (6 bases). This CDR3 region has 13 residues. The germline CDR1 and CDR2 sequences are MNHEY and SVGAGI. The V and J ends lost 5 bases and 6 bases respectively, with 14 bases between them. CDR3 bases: TGTGCCAGCAGTACACAGGGATCGTCCGAGCAGTACTTC. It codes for CASSTQGSSEQYF.

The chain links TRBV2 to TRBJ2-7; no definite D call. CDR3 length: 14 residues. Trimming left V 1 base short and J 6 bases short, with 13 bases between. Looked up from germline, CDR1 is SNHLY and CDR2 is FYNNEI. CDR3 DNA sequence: TGTGCCAGCAGTGAAGGGGCTGGGCTGGGCGAGCAGTACTTC. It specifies CASSEGAGLGEQYF.

Here the CDR3 reads CASSGTGGHLHF. As DNA, the CDR3 is TGTGCCAGCAGTGGGACAGGAGGCCACCTCCACTTT. V is TRBV28 and J is TRBJ1-6; 8 nucleotides line up with TRBD1. CDR3 length: 12 amino acids. The trim removed 5 bases at V and 15 bases at J, leaving 6 bases unmatched. Germline-derived CDR1 and CDR2 are MDHEN and SYDVKM.

In DNA, the CDR3 is TGTGCCACGGGAGAGGGGGATACGCAGTATTTT. Translated, it gives CATGEGDTQYF. The chain uses TRBV7-9 and TRBJ2-3; D may be TRBD2 (6 bases). V was clipped by 10 bases and J by 6 bases, with 11 bases between them. The CDR3 has 11 amino acids. CDR1 SEHNR and CDR2 FQNEAQ come from the germline V gene (reference sequence).

The DNA of the CDR3 is TGCGCCAGCAGCACATTCTCGGGAGTGAACACTGAAGCTTTCTTT. The encoded protein is CASSTFSGVNTEAFF. The rearrangement uses TRBV5-1 and TRBJ1-1; D gene unclear. The CDR3 sequence is 15 residues long. The germline V and J ends were trimmed by 4 bases and 0 bases, with 13 bases remaining between them. The V gene's germline CDR1 is SGHRS and CDR2 YFSETQ. Full variable domain (rest looked up from reference TRBV5-1 and TRBJ1-1): KAGVTQTPRYLIKTRGQQVTLSCSPISGHRSVSWYQQTPGQGLQFLFEYFSETQRNKGNFPGRFSGRQFSNSRSEMNVSTLELGDSALYLCASSTFSGVNTEAFFGQGTRLTVV.

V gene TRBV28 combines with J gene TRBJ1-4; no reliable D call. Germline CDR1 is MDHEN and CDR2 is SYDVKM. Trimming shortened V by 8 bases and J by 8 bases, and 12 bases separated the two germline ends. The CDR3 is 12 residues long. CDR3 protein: CASLARYEKLFF. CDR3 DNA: TGTGCCAGCCTCGCTCGTTACGAAAAACTGTTTTTT.

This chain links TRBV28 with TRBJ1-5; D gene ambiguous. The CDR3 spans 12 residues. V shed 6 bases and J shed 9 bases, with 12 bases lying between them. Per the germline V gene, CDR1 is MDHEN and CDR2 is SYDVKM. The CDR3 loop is CASRGEGGPQHF. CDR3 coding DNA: TGTGCCAGCAGGGGTGAGGGAGGGCCCCAGCATTTT.

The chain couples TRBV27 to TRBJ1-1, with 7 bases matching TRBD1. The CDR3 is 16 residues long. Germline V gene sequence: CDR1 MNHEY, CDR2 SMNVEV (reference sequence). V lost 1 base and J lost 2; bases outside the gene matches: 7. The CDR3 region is CASSLLTGVGNTEAFF. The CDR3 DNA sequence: TGTGCCAGCAGTTTATTAACAGGGGTTGGAAACACTGAAGCTTTCTTT.

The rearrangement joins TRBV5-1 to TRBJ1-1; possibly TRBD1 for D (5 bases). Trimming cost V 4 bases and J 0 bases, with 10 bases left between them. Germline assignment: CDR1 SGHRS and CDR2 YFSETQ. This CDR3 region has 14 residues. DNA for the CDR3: TGCGCCAGCAGCCAAGGGACTCTGAACACTGAAGCTTTCTTT. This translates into CASSQGTLNTEAFF. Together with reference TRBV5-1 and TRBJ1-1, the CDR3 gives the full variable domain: KAGVTQTPRYLIKTRGQQVTLSCSPISGHRSVSWYQQTPGQGLQFLFEYFSETQRNKGNFPGRFSGRQFSNSRSEMNVSTLELGDSALYLCASSQGTLNTEAFFGQGTRLTVV.

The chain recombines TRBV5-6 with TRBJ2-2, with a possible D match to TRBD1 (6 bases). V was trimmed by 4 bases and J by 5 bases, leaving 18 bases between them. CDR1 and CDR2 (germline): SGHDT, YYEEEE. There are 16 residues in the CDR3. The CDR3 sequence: CASSPETGLGTGELFF. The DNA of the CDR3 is TGTGCCAGCAGCCCTGAAACAGGGTTGGGTACCGGGGAGCTGTTTTTT.

The CDR3 region is CASSDPSSYNEQFF. The DNA of the CDR3 is TGTGCCAGCAGTGATCCCAGCTCCTACAATGAGCAGTTCTTC. V is TRBV2 and J is TRBJ2-1, with no clear D. The length of the CDR3 is 14 residues. Trimming took off 3 bases at V and 0 bases at J, with 6 bases between the two ends. Germline lookup yields CDR1 SNHLY and CDR2 FYNNEI.

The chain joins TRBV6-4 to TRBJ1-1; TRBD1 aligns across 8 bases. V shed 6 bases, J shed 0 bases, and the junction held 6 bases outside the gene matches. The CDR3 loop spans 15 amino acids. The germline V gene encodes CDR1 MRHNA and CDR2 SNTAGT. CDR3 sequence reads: CASRNRTGMNTEAFF. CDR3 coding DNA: TGTGCCAGCAGAAATCGGACAGGGATGAACACTGAAGCTTTCTTT.

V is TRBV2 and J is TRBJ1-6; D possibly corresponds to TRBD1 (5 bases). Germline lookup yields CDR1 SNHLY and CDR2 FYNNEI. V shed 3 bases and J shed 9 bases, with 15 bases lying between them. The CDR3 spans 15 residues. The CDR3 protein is CASSESGARISPLHF. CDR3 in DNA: TGTGCCAGCAGTGAGTCCGGGGCGCGTATTTCACCCCTCCACTTT.

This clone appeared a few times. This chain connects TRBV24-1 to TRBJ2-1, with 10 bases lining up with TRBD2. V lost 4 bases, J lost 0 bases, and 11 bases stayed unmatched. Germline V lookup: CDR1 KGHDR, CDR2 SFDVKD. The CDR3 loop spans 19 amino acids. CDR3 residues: CATSEGGLAGADSYNEQFF. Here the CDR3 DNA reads TGTGCCACCAGTGAAGGGGGGCTAGCGGGAGCGGACTCCTACAATGAGCAGTTCTTC.

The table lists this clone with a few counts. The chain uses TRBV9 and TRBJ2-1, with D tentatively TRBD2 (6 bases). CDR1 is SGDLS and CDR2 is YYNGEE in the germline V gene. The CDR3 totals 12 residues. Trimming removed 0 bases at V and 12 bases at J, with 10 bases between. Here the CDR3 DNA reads TGTGCCAGCAGCGTAGGCGGGGTAACGCAGTTCTTC. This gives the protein CASSVGGVTQFF.

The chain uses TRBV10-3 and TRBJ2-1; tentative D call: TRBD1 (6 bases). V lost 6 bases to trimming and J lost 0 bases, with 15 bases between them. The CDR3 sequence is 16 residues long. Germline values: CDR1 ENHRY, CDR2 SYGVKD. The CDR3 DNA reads TGTGCCATCAGCACCTTGACAGGAAGCTCCTACAATGAGCAGTTCTTC. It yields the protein CAISTLTGSSYNEQFF.

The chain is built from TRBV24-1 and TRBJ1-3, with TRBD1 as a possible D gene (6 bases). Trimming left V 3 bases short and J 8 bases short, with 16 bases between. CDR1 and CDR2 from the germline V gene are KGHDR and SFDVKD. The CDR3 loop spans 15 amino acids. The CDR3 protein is CATSDPRGPGDTIYF. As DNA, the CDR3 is TGTGCCACCAGTGATCCCAGGGGACCCGGAGACACCATATATTTT.

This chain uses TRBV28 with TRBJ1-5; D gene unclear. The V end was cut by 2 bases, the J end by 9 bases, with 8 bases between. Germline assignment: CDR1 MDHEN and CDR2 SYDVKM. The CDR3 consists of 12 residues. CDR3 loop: CASSLGSGPQHF. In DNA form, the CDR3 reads TGTGCCAGCAGTTTAGGGTCCGGGCCCCAGCATTTT.

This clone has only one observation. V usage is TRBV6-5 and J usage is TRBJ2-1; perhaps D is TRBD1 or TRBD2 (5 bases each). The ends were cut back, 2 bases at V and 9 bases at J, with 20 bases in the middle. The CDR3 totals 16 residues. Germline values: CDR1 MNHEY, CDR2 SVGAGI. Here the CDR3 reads CASSYGARSGYGEQFF. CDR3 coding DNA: TGTGCCAGCAGTTACGGGGCCCGATCGGGATACGGTGAGCAGTTCTTC.